The present T cell receptor (beta chain) was sequenced within a study of shared clonotypes between healthy human individuals. Produced via immunoSEQ multiplex PCR; TCRdb's table is partial and in-frame only. The repertoire has 500,000 or so clones, approximately 94% of them found once; the top ten carry 0.055% to 0.075%. V lost 4 bases and J lost 3; bases outside the gene matches: 10. Germline assignment: CDR1 LNHNV and CDR2 YYDKDF (reference sequence). This CDR3 has 17 amino acids. The origin of this receptor is a woman under 40 in good health. The sample was naive CD4+ T cells sorted from blood. Subset: CD45RA+ positively selected. V and J are TRBV15 and TRBJ2-2; 8 bases fit TRBD2. The DNA for the CDR3 is TGTGCCACCAGCATCCAGTGGGCTAGCGGGTACACCGGGGAGCTGTTTTTT. This gives the protein CATSIQWASGYTGELFF.